This entry lists 21 T cell receptor beta chains sequenced from one sample in a study of shared clonotypes between healthy human individuals. The assay was immunoSEQ multiplex PCR, and TCRdb's table has in-frame clones only and misses some. Among about 380,000 clones listed, roughly 96% were seen once. The sequencing input was memory CD8+ T cells sorted from blood. As for subset: CD45RO+ cells pooled with CCR7-negative TemRA cells. These receptors were collected from a man aged 25-45 years in good health.

The rearrangement links TRBV11-1 to TRBJ2-3; 12 positions agree with TRBD2. Germline V gene data show CDR1 as SGHAT and CDR2 as FQDESV (reference sequence). V lost 5 bases to trimming and J lost 5 bases; unmatched junction nucleotides: 8. The CDR3 totals 16 residues. CDR3 sequence reads: CASSATSGRPEDTQYF. CDR3 nucleotide sequence: TGTGCCAGCAGCGCGACTAGCGGGAGACCAGAAGATACGCAGTATTTT.

The chain is built from TRBV30 and TRBJ1-3, with D possibly matching TRBD1 (5 bases). There are 17 residues in the CDR3. Trimming left V 3 bases short and J 4 bases short, with 22 bases between. In germline, CDR1 is GTSNPN, CDR2 SVGIG (reference sequence). CDR3 sequence: CAWRRPVSGAGGNTIYF. Written as DNA, the CDR3 is TGTGCCTGGAGGAGACCCGTGTCCGGGGCGGGAGGAAACACCATATATTTT.

The gene calls are TRBV7-9 and TRBJ2-5; 8 nucleotides align to TRBD1. The length of the CDR3 is 16 residues. Germline CDR1 reads SEHNR; CDR2 reads FQNEAQ (reference sequence). Trimming took 1 base from V and 3 from J; bases not matched to a gene: 7. CDR3 coding DNA: TGTGCCAGCAGCTTAGGGGGGACAGGACCTAAAGAGACCCAGTACTTC. Its translation is CASSLGGTGPKETQYF.

J is TRBJ1-1 and V is TRBV28; possible D gene TRBD1, 5 bases. Germline V gene data show CDR1 as MDHEN and CDR2 as SYDVKM. CDR3 length: 15 amino acids. The V gene lost 5 bases and the J gene lost 3 bases, with 16 bases spanning the gap. The CDR3 DNA follows: TGTGCCAGCAGTCGTGCAGGGTTAGGGGACACTGAAGCTTTCTTT. Amino acid sequence: CASSRAGLGDTEAFF.

In this sample, this clone turned up once. The chain is built from TRBV4-1 and TRBJ1-1; a possible D gene is TRBD1 (6 bases). V was clipped by 1 base and J by 0 bases, with 9 bases between them. Per the germline V gene, CDR1 is MGHRA and CDR2 is YSYEKL. The CDR3 runs 15 residues. The CDR3: CASSQGDTMNTEAFF. DNA for the CDR3: TGCGCCAGCAGCCAAGGGGACACGATGAACACTGAAGCTTTCTTT.

The chain couples TRBV6-6 to TRBJ2-4, with D possibly matching TRBD1 (6 bases). Trimming shortened V by 9 bases and J by 4 bases, and 13 bases separated the two germline ends. Germline V gene lookup returns CDR1 MNHNY and CDR2 SVGAGI (reference sequence). The CDR3 length is 13 residues. The CDR3 loop is CASVARGKNIQYF. CDR3 DNA sequence: TGTGCCAGTGTAGCCAGGGGAAAAAACATTCAGTACTTC.

The CDR3 DNA is TGTGCCAGCAGCTTGACCGGGACAGGGCAGTTCGAAAAACTGTTTTTT. This codes for CASSLTGTGQFEKLFF. The chain uses TRBV5-6 and TRBJ1-4, with TRBD1 identical over 9 bases. The germline gives CDR1 SGHDT, CDR2 YYEEEE. V lost 1 base and J lost 8; bases outside the gene matches: 9. The CDR3 runs 16 residues.

The gene calls are TRBV19 and TRBJ1-1, with a tentative D call TRBD1 (5 bases). The CDR3 is 14 amino acids. V was shortened by 6 bases and J by 1 base, with 12 bases between the two germline ends. Germline assignment: CDR1 LNHDA and CDR2 SQIVND (reference sequence). CDR3 in amino acids: CASRYGTSNTEAFF. In nucleotides, the CDR3 is TGTGCCAGTAGGTACGGGACCTCGAACACTGAAGCTTTCTTT.

V usage is TRBV5-5 and J usage is TRBJ1-2, with 12 bases fitting TRBD1. The CDR3 contains 16 residues. The V gene end was trimmed by 9 bases and the J gene end by 7 bases; junction bases not matched to a gene: 16. Per germline, CDR1 SGHKS and CDR2 YYEKEE (reference sequence). CDR3 sequence reads: CATNRDRGLRRGGYTF. CDR3 nucleotides: TGTGCCACCAACCGGGACAGGGGGCTTCGCAGGGGTGGCTACACCTTC.

The rearrangement links TRBV6-5 to TRBJ1-1; D remains ambiguous. Germline V CDR1 and CDR2: MNHEY, SVGAGI. V lost 7 bases, J lost 1 base, and 4 bases lay in between. CDR3 length: 11 amino acids. In DNA, the CDR3 is TGTGCCAGCACCGAGAACACTGAAGCTTTCTTT. Translated, it gives CASTENTEAFF.

The genes are TRBV5-1 and TRBJ1-5, with D maybe TRBD1 (5 bases). The CDR3 sequence is 14 residues long. Germline V gene sequence: CDR1 SGHRS, CDR2 YFSETQ. V dropped 4 bases and J dropped 3 bases, with 11 bases sitting between them. CDR3 residues: CASSVSGYNQPQHF. CDR3 sequence (DNA): TGCGCCAGCAGCGTGTCAGGGTACAATCAGCCCCAGCATTTT.

This clone was counted a single time. The chain links TRBV15 to TRBJ1-4; D is perhaps TRBD1 (6 bases). The V end was cut by 0 bases, the J end by 3 bases, with 8 bases between. The CDR3 spans 15 residues. Germline V gene sequence: CDR1 LNHNV, CDR2 YYDKDF (reference sequence). The CDR3 DNA reads TGTGCCACCAGCAGAGATCGGGGGCCTAATGAAAAACTGTTTTTT. Translating it yields CATSRDRGPNEKLFF.

This chain uses TRBV28 with TRBJ1-2; 10 nucleotides line up with TRBD1. V shed 8 bases and J 1 base; nucleotides not matched to a gene: 7. The CDR3 extends over 15 amino acids. Germline assignment: CDR1 MDHEN and CDR2 SYDVKM. CDR3 DNA: TGTGCCAGCCGGGACAGGGGTGAGGTTAACTATGGCTACACCTTC. This sequence encodes CASRDRGEVNYGYTF.

The chain has TRBV10-2 and TRBJ2-7; the match to TRBD1 covers 8 bases. The CDR3 contains 14 residues. Germline V lookup: CDR1 WSHSY, CDR2 SAAADI. V lost 4 bases to trimming and J lost 6 bases; unmatched junction nucleotides: 8. CDR3: CASSVKQGVGEQYF. Written as DNA, the CDR3 is TGCGCCAGCAGTGTGAAACAGGGGGTCGGCGAGCAGTACTTC.

The rearrangement links TRBV19 to TRBJ1-1, with D tentatively TRBD1 (6 bases). The length of the CDR3 is 15 residues. The V end was cut by 4 bases, the J end by 4 bases, with 16 bases between. The V gene's germline CDR1 is LNHDA and CDR2 SQIVND (reference sequence). CDR3 amino acids: CASSKWGRSVTEAFF. CDR3 nucleotide sequence: TGTGCCAGTAGTAAATGGGGGCGTTCGGTCACTGAAGCTTTCTTT.

This sequence joins TRBV6-6 and TRBJ2-7; tentatively, D is TRBD1 (5 bases). The CDR3 is made up of 15 amino acids. V lost 7 bases, J lost 7 bases, and 23 bases lay in between. CDR1 MNHNY and CDR2 SVGAGI come from the germline V gene (reference sequence). The CDR3 here is CASTQGPSPPREQYF. CDR3 DNA sequence: TGTGCCAGCACCCAGGGCCCCTCCCCACCGAGGGAGCAGTACTTC.

The DNA of the CDR3 is TGTGCCAGCAGCTTAGCGGATGAGCAGTTCTTC. This sequence encodes CASSLADEQFF. This chain uses TRBV13 with TRBJ2-1; no reliable D call. V dropped 1 base and J dropped 8 bases, with 3 bases sitting between them. From germline, CDR1 is PRHDT and CDR2 FYEKMQ (reference sequence). The CDR3 consists of 11 residues.

The rearrangement uses TRBV14 and TRBJ2-7; D is uncertain. The V and J ends lost 6 bases and 4 bases respectively, with 10 bases between them. Germline CDR1 and CDR2: SGHDN and FVKESK. The CDR3 loop spans 12 amino acids. The CDR3 sequence: CASSVGVYEQYF. CDR3 coding DNA: TGTGCCAGCAGTGTCGGAGTGTACGAGCAGTACTTC.

The chain combines TRBV20-1 with TRBJ2-3; no firm D call. CDR3 length: 11 amino acids. Germline lookup yields CDR1 DFQATT and CDR2 SNEGSKA (reference sequence). V lost 3 bases and J lost 3, with 4 bases in between. CDR3 loop: CSARKTDTQYF. The CDR3 DNA sequence: TGCAGTGCTAGGAAGACAGATACGCAGTATTTT.

This sequence joins TRBV18 and TRBJ2-3; TRBD1 agrees at 9 bases. The CDR3 has 16 residues. Germline CDR1 reads KGHSH; CDR2 reads LQKENI. The V gene end was trimmed by 0 bases and the J gene end by 5 bases; junction bases not matched to a gene: 6. The CDR3 DNA sequence: TGTGCCAGCTCACCACCAGGGGACAGGGAATTAGATACGCAGTATTTT. This gives the protein CASSPPGDRELDTQYF.

The chain employs TRBV4-1 and TRBJ1-2, with a weak D call TRBD1 (6 bases). Germline lookup yields CDR1 MGHRA and CDR2 YSYEKL. This CDR3 spans 15 amino acids. Trimming took 3 bases from V and 4 from J, leaving 15 bases between them. The CDR3 DNA reads as TGCGCCAGCAGCCATAGCACAGGGATTTTCTATGGCTACACCTTC. Translating it yields CASSHSTGIFYGYTF.